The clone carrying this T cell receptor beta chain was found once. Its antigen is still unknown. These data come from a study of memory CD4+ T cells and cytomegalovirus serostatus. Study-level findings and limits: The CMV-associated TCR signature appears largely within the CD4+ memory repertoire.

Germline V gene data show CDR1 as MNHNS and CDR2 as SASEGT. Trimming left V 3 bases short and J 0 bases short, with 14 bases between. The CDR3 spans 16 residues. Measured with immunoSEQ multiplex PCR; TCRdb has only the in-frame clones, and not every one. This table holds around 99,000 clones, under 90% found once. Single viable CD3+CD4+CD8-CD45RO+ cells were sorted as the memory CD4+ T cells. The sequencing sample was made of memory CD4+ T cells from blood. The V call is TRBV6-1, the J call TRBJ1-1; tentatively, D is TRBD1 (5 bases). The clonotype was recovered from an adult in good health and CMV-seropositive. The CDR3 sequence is CASSDRAFMMNTEAFF. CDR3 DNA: TGTGCCAGCAGTGACAGGGCTTTTATGATGAACACTGAAGCTTTCTTT.